This T cell receptor beta chain was captured by sequencing in a study of cytomegalovirus exposure and HLA in healthy donors. J gave up 9 bases and V 6 bases, and 10 bases lay outside the gene matches. The CDR3 covers 14 residues. Germline loops: CDR1 LNHDA, CDR2 SQIVND (reference sequence). A multiplex PCR was run with 60 Vbeta primers and 13 Jbeta primers. Data came from immunoSEQ multiplex PCR; TCRdb stores just in-frame clones and leaves some out. The ten top clones account for under 4.5%, within a sample of about 40,000 clones. The clonotype originates from a male donor in good health and CMV-seronegative. This rearrangement joins TRBV19 to TRBJ2-1, with 8 bases aligning to TRBD2. Sequencing used PBMCs. CDR3 protein: CASSPSGGFGEQFF. As DNA, the CDR3 is TGTGCCAGTAGCCCCAGCGGGGGTTTTGGTGAGCAGTTCTTC.